The entry below describes one TCR beta chain. Enrolled through a virtual design, the participants were between 18 and 89 years of age and came from 24 US areas. Resolution of symptoms, clearance, or two negative PCRs was present in recovered Cohort 3 donors. This CDR3 is built from 13 residues. Germline V gives CDR1 SGHTA, CDR2 FQGTGA. V was pared by 2 bases and J by 9 bases, with 4 bases of the junction left unmatched. The data were obtained in a study of blood T cell repertoires in COVID-19. Looking at the study overall: Sites in the United States, Italy and Spain provided acute and convalescent COVID-19 samples.

Original methodology: Scientists estimated how many nucleated cells there were by amplifying reference gene primers. Sequencing was performed with immunoSEQ multiplex PCR; in TCRdb, only in-frame clones are kept and a portion is missing. V, J and clone size were drawn from that table, and D and trimming were deduced from the DNA. Among about 280,000 clones listed, around 85% were seen once. Specimen: PBMCs or T cells enriched from blood (not recorded which). The clonotype originates from a woman between 40 and 55 years old who had recovered from COVID-19. This sequence joins TRBV7-3 and TRBJ2-7, with TRBD2 matching 10 bases. The CDR3 region has the DNA TGTGCCAGCAGCTTATCCAGCGGGAGGGTGCAGTACTTC. Protein sequence: CASSLSSGRVQYF.